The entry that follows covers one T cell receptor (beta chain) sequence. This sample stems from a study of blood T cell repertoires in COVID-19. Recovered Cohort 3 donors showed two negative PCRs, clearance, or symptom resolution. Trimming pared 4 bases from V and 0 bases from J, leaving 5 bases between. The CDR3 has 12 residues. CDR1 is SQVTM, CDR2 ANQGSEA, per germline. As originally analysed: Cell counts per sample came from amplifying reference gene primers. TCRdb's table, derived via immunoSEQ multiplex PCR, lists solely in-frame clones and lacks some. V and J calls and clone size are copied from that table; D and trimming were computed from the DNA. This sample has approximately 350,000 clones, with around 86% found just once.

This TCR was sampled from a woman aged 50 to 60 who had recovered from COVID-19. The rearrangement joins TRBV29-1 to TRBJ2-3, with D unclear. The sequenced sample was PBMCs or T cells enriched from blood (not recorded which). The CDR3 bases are TGCAGCGTTGCTCTGAGCACAGATACGCAGTATTTT. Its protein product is CSVALSTDTQYF.